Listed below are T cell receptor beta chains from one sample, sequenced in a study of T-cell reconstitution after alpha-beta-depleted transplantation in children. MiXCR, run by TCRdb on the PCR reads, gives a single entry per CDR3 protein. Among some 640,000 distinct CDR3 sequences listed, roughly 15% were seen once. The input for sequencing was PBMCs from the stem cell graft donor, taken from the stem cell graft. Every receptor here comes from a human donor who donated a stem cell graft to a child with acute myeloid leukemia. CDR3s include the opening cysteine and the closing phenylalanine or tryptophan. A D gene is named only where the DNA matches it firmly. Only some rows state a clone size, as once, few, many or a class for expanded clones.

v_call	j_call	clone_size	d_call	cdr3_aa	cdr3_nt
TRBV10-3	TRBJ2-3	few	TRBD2	CAGGGTDGRTDTQYF	TGTGCCGGGGGGGGGACGGACGGACGCACAGATACGCAGTATTTT
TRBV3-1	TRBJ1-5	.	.	CASSQEQTVHF	TGTGCCAGCAGCCAAGAGCAGACAGTGCATTTT
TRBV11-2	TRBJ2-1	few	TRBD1	CASGRTGFNEQFF	TGTGCCAGCGGCCGGACAGGGTTTAATGAGCAGTTCTTC
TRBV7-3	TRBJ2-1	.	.	CASSFSQVQFF	TGTGCCAGCAGCTTTTCTCAGGTGCAGTTCTTC
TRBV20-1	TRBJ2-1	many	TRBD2	CSARGGSGGTYNEQFF	TGCAGTGCTAGGGGGGGAAGCGGGGGCACCTACAATGAGCAGTTCTTC
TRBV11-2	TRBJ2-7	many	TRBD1	CASSLDQGQGMVQYF	TGTGCCAGCAGCTTAGATCAGGGACAGGGTATGGTGCAGTACTTC
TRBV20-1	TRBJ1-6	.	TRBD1	CSASPSLQGATPVSFNSPLHF	TGCAGTGCTAGTCCCAGCTTACAGGGGGCGACCCCTGTCTCCTTTAATTCACCCCTCCACTTT
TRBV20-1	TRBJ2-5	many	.	CSARRAGQETQYF	TGCAGTGCTAGAAGGGCAGGCCAAGAGACCCAGTACTTC
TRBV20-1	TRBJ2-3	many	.	CSASSTGVGTDTQYF	TGCAGTGCTAGTTCAACGGGGGTCGGCACAGATACGCAGTATTTT
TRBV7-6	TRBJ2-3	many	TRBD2	CASSYRTSGSTDTQYF	TGTGCCAGCAGCTATAGGACTAGCGGGAGCACAGATACGCAGTATTTT
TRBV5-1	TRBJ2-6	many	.	CASSLGQVALSGANVLTF	TGCGCCAGCAGCTTGGGACAGGTGGCCCTCTCTGGGGCCAACGTCCTGACTTTC
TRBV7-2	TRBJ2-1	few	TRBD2	CASSSIRTSDHNEQFF	TGTGCCAGCAGCTCAATTAGGACTAGCGACCACAATGAGCAGTTCTTC
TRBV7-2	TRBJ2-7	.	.	CASSLEAPRSYEQYF	TGTGCCAGCAGCTTAGAAGCCCCGCGTAGCTACGAGCAGTACTTC
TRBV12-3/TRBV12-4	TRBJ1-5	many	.	CASSPDRNQPQHF	TGTGCCAGCAGTCCCGACAGAAATCAGCCCCAGCATTTT
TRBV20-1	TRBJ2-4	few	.	CSARGGLAKNIQYF	TGCAGTGCTAGAGGGGGTCTAGCCAAAAACATTCAGTACTTC
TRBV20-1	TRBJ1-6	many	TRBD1	CSARDHRGYGSPLHF	TGCAGTGCTAGAGATCACAGGGGTTACGGTTCACCCCTCCACTTT
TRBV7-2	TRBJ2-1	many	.	CASSLSTGPYNEQFF	TGTGCCAGCAGCTTAAGCACAGGGCCCTACAATGAGCAGTTCTTC
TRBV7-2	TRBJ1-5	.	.	CASSPAGYGRGREQPQHF	TGTGCCAGCAGCCCAGCGGGTTACGGCAGGGGAAGGGAACAGCCCCAGCATTTT
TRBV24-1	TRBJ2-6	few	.	CATSDPRAHGANVLTF	TGTGCCACCAGTGACCCCCGGGCGCACGGGGCCAACGTCCTGACTTTC
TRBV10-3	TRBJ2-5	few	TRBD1	CAISEDRAPETQYF	TGTGCCATCAGTGAAGACAGGGCCCCGGAGACCCAGTACTTC
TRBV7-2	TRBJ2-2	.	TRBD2	CASSPTSGGFTGELFF	TGTGCCAGCAGCCCGACTAGCGGGGGGTTCACCGGGGAGCTGTTTTTT
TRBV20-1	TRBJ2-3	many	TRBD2	CSGELATDTQYF	TGCAGTGGTGAACTAGCGACAGATACGCAGTATTTT
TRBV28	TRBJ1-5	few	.	CASSYGGGSNQPQHF	TGTGCCAGCAGCTACGGGGGTGGTAGCAATCAGCCCCAGCATTTT
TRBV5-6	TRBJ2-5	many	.	CASSFNAPEAQYF	TGTGCCAGCAGCTTTAACGCTCCTGAGGCCCAGTACTTC
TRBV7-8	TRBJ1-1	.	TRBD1	CASSLVTGEWNTEAFF	TGTGCCAGCAGCTTAGTTACAGGGGAGTGGAACACTGAAGCTTTCTTT
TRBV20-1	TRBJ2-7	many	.	CSARDPKAGAIYEQYF	TGCAGTGCTAGAGATCCCAAGGCAGGGGCGATCTACGAGCAGTACTTC
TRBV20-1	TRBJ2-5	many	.	CSAREGNLQETQYF	TGCAGTGCTAGAGAAGGGAACTTACAAGAGACCCAGTACTTC
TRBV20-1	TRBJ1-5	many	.	CSARRELRQPQHF	TGCAGTGCCCGGCGGGAGCTGCGACAGCCCCAGCATTTT
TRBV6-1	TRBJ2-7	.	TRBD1	CASSRPDRAHEQYF	TGTGCCAGCAGCCGCCCGGACAGGGCCCACGAGCAGTACTTC
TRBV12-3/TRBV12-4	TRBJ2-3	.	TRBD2	CASIPAYLLGTSGTDTQYF	TGTGCCAGCATTCCCGCCTATTTACTCGGGACTAGCGGCACAGATACGCAGTATTTT
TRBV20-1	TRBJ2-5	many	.	CSAEGTGGPRTQYF	TGCAGTGCTGAGGGGACCGGGGGCCCCAGGACCCAGTACTTC
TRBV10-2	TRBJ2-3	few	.	CASIEWGGARTDTQYF	TGCGCCAGCATCGAGTGGGGCGGGGCACGCACAGATACGCAGTATTTT
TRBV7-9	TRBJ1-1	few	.	CASSAGLNGNTEAFF	TGTGCCAGCAGCGCCGGACTCAACGGCAACACTGAAGCTTTCTTT
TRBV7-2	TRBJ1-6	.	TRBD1	CASSLTGAYNSPLHF	TGTGCCAGCAGCTTAACAGGGGCCTATAATTCACCCCTCCACTTT
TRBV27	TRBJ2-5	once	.	CASSLFSQGWETQYF	TGTGCCAGCAGTTTATTTTCTCAGGGTTGGGAGACCCAGTACTTC
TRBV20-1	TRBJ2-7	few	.	CSASSSRTFSYEQYF	TGCAGTGCTAGTAGTTCCAGGACCTTTTCCTACGAGCAGTACTTC
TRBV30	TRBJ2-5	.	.	CAWSSGPATQYF	TGTGCCTGGAGTTCGGGCCCGGCGACCCAGTACTTC
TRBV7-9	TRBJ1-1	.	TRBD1	CASSHRQGGRTEAFF	TGTGCCAGCAGCCACCGACAGGGGGGGAGGACTGAAGCTTTCTTT
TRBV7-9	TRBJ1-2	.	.	CASSLSSREVYGYTF	TGTGCCAGCAGCTTAAGTTCAAGGGAAGTCTATGGCTACACCTTC
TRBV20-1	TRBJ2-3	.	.	CSARDRWGPRDTQYF	TGCAGTGCTAGAGATCGATGGGGGCCCAGGGATACGCAGTATTTT
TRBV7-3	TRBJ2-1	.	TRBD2	CASSRGLAGVGENEQFF	TGTGCCAGCAGCCGTGGACTAGCGGGGGTGGGGGAAAATGAGCAGTTCTTC
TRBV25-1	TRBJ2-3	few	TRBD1	CASSIHRGLADTQYF	TGTGCCAGCAGTATTCACAGGGGGTTAGCAGATACGCAGTATTTT
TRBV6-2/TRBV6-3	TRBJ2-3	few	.	CASSYSVSVTQYF	TGTGCCAGCAGTTACTCGGTTTCAGTAACGCAGTATTTT
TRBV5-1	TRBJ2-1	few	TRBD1	CASSLQGTSYNEQFF	TGCGCCAGCAGCCTACAGGGGACCTCCTACAATGAGCAGTTCTTC
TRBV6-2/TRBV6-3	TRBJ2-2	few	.	CASSYRAGRTNTGELFF	TGTGCCAGCAGTTACAGGGCGGGCAGAACGAACACCGGGGAGCTGTTTTTT
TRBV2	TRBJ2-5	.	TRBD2	CAICPGTSGGLIQETQYF	TGTGCCATCTGTCCCGGGACTAGCGGGGGCCTAATCCAAGAGACCCAGTACTTC
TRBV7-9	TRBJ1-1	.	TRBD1	CASSSDRGGNTEAFF	TGTGCCAGCAGTTCCGACAGGGGAGGAAACACTGAAGCTTTCTTT
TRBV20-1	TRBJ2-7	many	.	CSAHRSTYEQYF	TGCAGTGCTCACCGCAGCACCTACGAGCAGTACTTC